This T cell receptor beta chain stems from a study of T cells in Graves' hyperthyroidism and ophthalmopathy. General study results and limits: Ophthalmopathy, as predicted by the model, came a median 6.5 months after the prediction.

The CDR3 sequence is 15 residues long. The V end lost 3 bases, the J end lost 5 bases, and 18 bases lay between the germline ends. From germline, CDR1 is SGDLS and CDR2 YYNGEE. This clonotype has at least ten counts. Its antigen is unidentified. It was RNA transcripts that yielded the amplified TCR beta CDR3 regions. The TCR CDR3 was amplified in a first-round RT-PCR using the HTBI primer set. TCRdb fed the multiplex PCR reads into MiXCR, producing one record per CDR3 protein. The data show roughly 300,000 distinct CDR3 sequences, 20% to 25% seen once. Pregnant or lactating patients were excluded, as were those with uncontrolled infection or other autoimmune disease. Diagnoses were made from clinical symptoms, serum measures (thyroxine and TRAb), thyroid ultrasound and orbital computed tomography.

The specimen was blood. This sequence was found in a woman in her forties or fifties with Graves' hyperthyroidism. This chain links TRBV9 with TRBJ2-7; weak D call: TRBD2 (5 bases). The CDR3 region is CASSAGSGSKDEQYF. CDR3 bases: TGTGCCAGCAGCGCTGGGTCGGGATCCAAAGACGAGCAGTACTTC.